The T cell receptor (beta chain) described here comes from a study of regulatory T cells in long-lasting Graves disease. Study findings and constraints: Patients with persistent disease showed a bias toward TRBV28, TRBJ1-2 and TRBJ2-5. Those with persistent disease had in common more public clonotypes (around 2,500) than new patients (roughly 970).

Germline V CDR1 and CDR2: MNHNS, SASEGT. The V end was cut by 6 bases, the J end by 6 bases, with 24 bases between. The CDR3 has 16 residues. This clonotype was observed a handful of times. The antigen is undetermined. Relying on iRepertoire HTBI primers and Arm-PCR of CDR3 regions, the team built TCR beta libraries. TCRdb independently ran MiXCR on the multiplex PCR reads; one entry per CDR3 protein. Altogether about half a million distinct CDR3 sequences are present, approximately 12% being singletons, with the ten largest covering roughly 8.9%. Sample time point: newly diagnosed GD, antithyroid drugs for less than 3 months. Construction of the TCR library relied on RNA isolated from PBMCs. EDTA tubes held 9 to 10 milliliters of peripheral blood from each patient. These data also formed part of another study, on T cells in Graves' hyperthyroidism and ophthalmopathy. From that study: Most thyroid clonotypes that were expanded above 0.001 also turned up in blood.

The sequence was collected from a woman in her 30s with Graves disease. The chain joins TRBV6-1 to TRBJ2-7; D may correspond to TRBD1 or TRBD2 (6 bases each). Material: peripheral blood mononuclear cells (PBMCs), obtained at new diagnosis, from a patient treated with antithyroid drugs. CDR3 sequence (DNA): TGTGCCAGCAGAGATTTACCGGGGGCAAGGGGTCCCGAGCAGTACTTC. Amino acid sequence: CASRDLPGARGPEQYF.